This TCR beta chain originates from a study of T cell changes during pregnancy in multiple sclerosis. Sequenced by immunoSEQ multiplex PCR; TCRdb stores in-frame clones only, minus some. The sample includes more than 80,000 clones, nearly 95% of them seen just once. In germline, CDR1 is MDHEN, CDR2 SYDVKM. The ends were cut back, 6 bases at V and 0 bases at J, with 13 bases in the middle. The CDR3 is made up of 15 amino acids. This clone was detected only once. The TCR was taken from a female donor with multiple sclerosis, enrolled in a pregnancy study. The chain has TRBV28 and TRBJ2-3; D remains ambiguous. The sample was peripheral blood, taken in the second trimester of pregnancy. The CDR3 spells CASSPFSSSTDTQYF. The CDR3 nucleotides are TGTGCCAGCAGCCCATTCAGTTCTAGCACAGATACGCAGTATTTT.